A single sample gave rise to the 4 T cell receptor beta chains below, sequenced in a study of CD8 T cells in ankylosing spondylitis. TCRdb itself ran the 5' RACE reads through MiXCR, one entry per CDR3 protein. Here the sample spans 200,000 to 250,000 distinct CDR3 sequences, roughly 32% being singletons. Sequencing was carried out using blood, either unsorted or a sorted T cell fraction (not recorded which). These receptors came from a male donor with ankylosing spondylitis or in good health (not recorded which).

This rearrangement joins TRBV11-2 to TRBJ2-7; TRBD2 might be the D (6 bases). There are 12 residues in the CDR3. CDR1 is SGHAT and CDR2 is FQNNGV in the germline V gene. V dropped 4 bases and J dropped 4 bases, with 8 bases sitting between them. CDR3 bases: TGTGCCAGCAGCTCCGCGGGGTACGAGCAGTACTTC. This codes for CASSSAGYEQYF.

This rearrangement joins TRBV5-1 to TRBJ2-7; D may be TRBD1 (7 bases). Trimming shortened V by 3 bases and J by 8 bases, and 12 bases separated the two germline ends. Germline V gives CDR1 SGHRS, CDR2 YFSETQ. This CDR3 contains 12 residues. CDR3 in DNA: TGCGCCAGCAGCTCACAGGGGACTCAGCAGTACTTC. This sequence encodes CASSSQGTQQYF.

This clonotype has only one observation. V gene TRBV3-1 combines with J gene TRBJ2-7; D unresolved. Trimming removed 1 base from V and 2 bases from J, with 12 bases in between. The CDR3 is made up of 15 amino acids. The germline CDR1 and CDR2 sequences are LGHDT and YNNKEL (reference sequence). CDR3 region: CASSQALDGTYEQYF. The CDR3 DNA sequence: TGTGCCAGCAGCCAAGCCTTGGACGGAACCTACGAGCAGTACTTC.

This chain links TRBV18 with TRBJ2-5, with a tentative D call TRBD1 (5 bases). Trimming took off 3 bases at V and 1 base at J, with 9 bases between the two ends. CDR1 is KGHSH, CDR2 LQKENI, per germline. This CDR3 has 14 residues. This CDR3 reads CASSPIQGQETQYF. CDR3 DNA: TGTGCCAGCTCACCCATCCAGGGCCAAGAGACCCAGTACTTC. The full variable domain, in which reference TRBV18 and TRBJ2-5 provide the parts outside the CDR3, is NAGVMQNPRHLVRRRGQEARLRCSPMKGHSHVYWYRQLPEEGLKFMVYLQKENIIDESGMPKERFSAEFPKEGPSILRIQQVVRGDSAAYFCASSPIQGQETQYFGPGTRLLVL.